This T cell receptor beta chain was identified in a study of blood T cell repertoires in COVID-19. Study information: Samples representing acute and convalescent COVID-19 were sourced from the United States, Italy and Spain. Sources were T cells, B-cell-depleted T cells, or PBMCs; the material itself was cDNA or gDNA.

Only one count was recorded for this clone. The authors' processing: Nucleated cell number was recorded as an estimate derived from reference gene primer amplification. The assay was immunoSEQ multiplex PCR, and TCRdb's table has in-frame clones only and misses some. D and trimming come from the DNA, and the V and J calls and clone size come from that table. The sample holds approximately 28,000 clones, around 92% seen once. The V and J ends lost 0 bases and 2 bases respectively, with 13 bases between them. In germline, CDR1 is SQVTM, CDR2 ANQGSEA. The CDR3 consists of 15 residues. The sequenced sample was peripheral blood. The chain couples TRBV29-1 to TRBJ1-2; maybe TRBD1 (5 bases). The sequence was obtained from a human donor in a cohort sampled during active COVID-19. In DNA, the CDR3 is TGCAGCGTTGAAGACCTTACAACAGGAAACTATGGCTACACCTTC. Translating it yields CSVEDLTTGNYGYTF.